One and the same sample provided the 19 T cell receptor beta chains below, sequenced in a study of cytomegalovirus exposure and HLA in healthy donors. PCR amplification relied on 60 Vbeta primers (plus 13 Jbeta primers). Assay used: immunoSEQ multiplex PCR; TCRdb lists only in-frame clones, some missing. The table shows roughly 89,000 clones, with around 81% occurring only once. The sequenced sample consisted of PBMCs. The receptors shown here come from a man aged 18 to 29 in good health and CMV-seronegative.

The V and J genes are TRBV11-1 and TRBJ2-3, with 10 bases lining up with TRBD1. V gave up 5 bases and J gave up 5 bases; unmatched junction bases: 4. The CDR3 runs to 14 residues. In germline, CDR1 is SGHAT, CDR2 FQDESV (reference sequence). The CDR3: CASSVDRGGDTQYF. Written as DNA, the CDR3 is TGTGCCAGCAGCGTGGACAGGGGGGGAGATACGCAGTATTTT.

J is TRBJ1-1 and V is TRBV9; the match to TRBD1 covers 8 bases. V was pared by 3 bases and J by 1 base, with 5 bases of the junction left unmatched. Germline V CDR1 and CDR2: SGDLS, YYNGEE. The CDR3 is 15 residues long. CDR3 protein: CASSALGQANTEAFF. The CDR3 DNA reads TGTGCCAGCAGCGCCCTGGGACAGGCGAACACTGAAGCTTTCTTT.

J is TRBJ2-7 and V is TRBV4-2; 11 nucleotides agree with TRBD2. Germline CDR1 LGHNA, CDR2 YNFKEQ. The V and J ends lost 0 bases and 2 bases, in that order; junction bases with no gene match: 0. The CDR3 is 15 amino acids. The CDR3 reads CASSQDSGGAYEQYF. CDR3 coding DNA: TGTGCCAGCAGCCAAGATAGCGGGGGGGCCTACGAGCAGTACTTC.

This chain uses TRBV6-1 with TRBJ2-3, with 12 bases matching TRBD2. The germline gives CDR1 MNHNS, CDR2 SASEGT. This CDR3 contains 17 residues. V was clipped by 0 bases and J by 5 bases; unmatched bases: 6. The DNA for the CDR3 is TGTGCCAGCAGTGAAGCTTCAGGGACTAGCGGGTTAGATACGCAGTATTTT. Amino acids: CASSEASGTSGLDTQYF.

V is TRBV18 and J is TRBJ1-6; D not resolved. This CDR3 contains 13 residues. V lost 6 bases, J lost 12 bases, and 15 bases lay in between. The germline CDR1 and CDR2 sequences are KGHSH and LQKENI. Here the CDR3 DNA reads TGTGCCAGCTCCCGCGACTTGAACTTACCCCTCCACTTT. It yields the protein CASSRDLNLPLHF.

V is TRBV4-2 and J is TRBJ2-3; TRBD2 aligns across 9 bases. V was pared by 4 bases and J by 0 bases, with 11 bases of the junction left unmatched. The germline V gene has CDR1 LGHNA and CDR2 YNFKEQ. This CDR3 has 18 amino acids. The CDR3 here is CASSLQPGLARSTDTQYF. CDR3 DNA sequence: TGTGCCAGCAGCCTTCAGCCGGGACTAGCTAGGAGCACAGATACGCAGTATTTT.

V gene TRBV4-2 combines with J gene TRBJ2-7; the D gene is possibly TRBD1 (5 bases). CDR1 and CDR2 (germline): LGHNA, YNFKEQ. Trimming left V 0 bases short and J 2 bases short, with 14 bases between. This CDR3 has 16 residues. DNA for the CDR3: TGTGCCAGCAGCCAAGATGCGGTAGGCAGGGCCTACGAGCAGTACTTC. It translates to CASSQDAVGRAYEQYF.

The table lists this clone with a few counts. This chain links TRBV2 with TRBJ1-6, with 9 bases lining up with TRBD1. V trimming: 8 bases; J trimming: 10 bases; junction bases outside the gene matches: 15. The CDR3 consists of 16 residues. Germline assignment: CDR1 SNHLY and CDR2 FYNNEI. CDR3 protein: CASGTEWDRVGSPLHF. The CDR3 nucleotides read TGTGCCAGCGGTACCGAGTGGGACAGGGTAGGATCACCCCTCCACTTT.

The rearrangement uses TRBV10-3 and TRBJ2-1, with 11 bases identical to TRBD2. This CDR3 has 16 amino acids. V was clipped by 5 bases and J by 5 bases; unmatched bases: 8. Germline loops: CDR1 ENHRY, CDR2 SYGVKD. CDR3 loop: CAISYVAGGRDNEQFF. In nucleotides, the CDR3 is TGTGCCATCAGTTACGTAGCGGGGGGGCGGGACAATGAGCAGTTCTTC.

The chain recombines TRBV6-5 with TRBJ2-2; 10 bases fit TRBD2. This CDR3 has 16 residues. Germline V CDR1 and CDR2: MNHEY, SVGAGI. Trimming at V came to 2 bases and at J to 3 bases, leaving 3 bases not matched to a gene. The CDR3 DNA follows: TGTGCCAGCAGTTACGTACTAGCGGGGTACACCGGGGAGCTGTTTTTT. It specifies CASSYVLAGYTGELFF.

The chain joins TRBV1 to TRBJ1-2; TRBD1 is the table's D call, not checked against the DNA. TRBV1 is tagged as a pseudogene. The CDR3 has 18 residues. CDR3 DNA sequence: TGCACCAGCAGCCGATACCGGGACAGTAAAACTCCTAACTATGGCTACACCTTC. This sequence encodes CTSSRYRDSKTPNYGYTF.

This chain joins TRBV6-1 and TRBJ2-2, with D hard to call. CDR3 size: 15 residues. The V gene lost 6 bases and the J gene lost 2 bases, with 13 bases spanning the gap. Germline V gene data show CDR1 as MNHNS and CDR2 as SASEGT. The CDR3 protein is CASSPQAINTGELFF. The CDR3 DNA is TGTGCCAGCAGCCCGCAGGCCATCAACACCGGGGAGCTGTTTTTT.

The rearrangement uses TRBV19 and TRBJ2-4; 7 positions agree with TRBD1. The germline V gene encodes CDR1 LNHDA and CDR2 SQIVND (reference sequence). This CDR3 has 17 residues. J lost 0 bases, V lost 2 bases, and 7 bases had no gene match. CDR3 DNA sequence: TGTGCCAGTAGTATAAGGGGGCAGATCTTAGCCAAAAACATTCAGTACTTC. This codes for CASSIRGQILAKNIQYF.

This clone was observed a handful of times. Sequence at one end of the junction differs from germline and may be a read error. The chain recombines TRBV7-9 with TRBJ1-1, with 7 bases lining up with TRBD1. CDR3 length: 12 amino acids. Germline CDR1 SEHNR, CDR2 FQNEAQ (reference sequence). The CDR3 nucleotides read TGTTCCAGCAGCCTAGGGACAGCCGAAGCTTTCTTT. Translation gives CSSSLGTAEAFF.

V and J are TRBV2 and TRBJ2-3, with 9 bases aligning to TRBD2. CDR1 and CDR2 from the germline V gene are SNHLY and FYNNEI. Germline trimming cut 5 bases from V and 1 base from J; bases unmatched to any gene: 7. The CDR3 runs to 16 residues. CDR3 sequence reads: CASSSRASGGTDTQYF. In DNA, the CDR3 is TGTGCCAGCAGTAGTCGGGCTAGCGGGGGCACAGATACGCAGTATTTT.

The chain joins TRBV25-1 to TRBJ1-1; D ambiguous. Germline CDR1 MGHDK, CDR2 SYGVNS. Trimming stripped 2 bases from V and 1 base from J, with 11 bases between. The CDR3 extends over 15 amino acids. CDR3 protein: CASSEGGWENTEAFF. The CDR3 region has the DNA TGTGCCAGCAGTGAAGGAGGCTGGGAGAACACTGAAGCTTTCTTT.

The chain carries TRBV6-5 and TRBJ1-5; possible D gene TRBD1, 6 bases. Germline-derived CDR1 and CDR2 are MNHEY and SVGAGI. V gave up 2 bases and J gave up 1 base, with 9 bases separating them. The CDR3 extends over 15 amino acids. DNA for the CDR3: TGTGCCAGCAGTTACGGGGGCCGGAGCAATCAGCCCCAGCATTTT. Translation: CASSYGGRSNQPQHF.

This clone was seen more than once but under ten times. The chain uses TRBV7-6 and TRBJ2-3; TRBD2 agrees at 9 bases. Losses at the gene ends were 4 bases for V and 5 bases for J; bases not matched to a gene: 10. This CDR3 is 16 amino acids long. The germline CDR1 and CDR2 sequences are SGHVS and FNYEAQ. The CDR3 sequence is CASSSPGLAEKDTQYF. Written as DNA, the CDR3 is TGTGCCAGCAGCTCGCCGGGACTAGCAGAAAAAGATACGCAGTATTTT.

This chain links TRBV6-5 with TRBJ1-1; D possibly corresponds to TRBD1 (5 bases). The V gene lost 4 bases and the J gene lost 3 bases, with 9 bases spanning the gap. Germline CDR1 reads MNHEY; CDR2 reads SVGAGI. CDR3 length: 13 amino acids. CDR3 nucleotide sequence: TGTGCCAGCAGTTGGGGGGGGGACACTGAAGCTTTCTTT. As protein: CASSWGGDTEAFF.